Listed here are 25 T cell receptor beta chains from one sample, sequenced in a study of early T cells in non-severe SARS-CoV-2 infection. TCRdb recomputed calls from the 5' RACE reads with MiXCR, one row per CDR3 protein. Among about 120,000 distinct CDR3 sequences, roughly 12% were seen once, and the ten largest hold 3% to 4.5%. Sample: whole blood, taken at baseline. Receptors originate from an adult who was a healthcare worker with PCR-confirmed SARS-CoV-2 infection or an uninfected control (not recorded which).

This clonotype was observed a few times. This rearrangement joins TRBV27 to TRBJ2-7, with D possibly being TRBD2 (6 bases). This CDR3 has 14 amino acids. In germline, CDR1 is MNHEY, CDR2 SMNVEV (reference sequence). Trimming removed 6 bases from V and 2 bases from J, with 14 bases in between. The CDR3 loop is CASSPTRLAYEQYF. The CDR3 DNA sequence: TGTGCCAGCAGCCCGACCCGACTAGCCTACGAGCAGTACTTC.

The chain joins TRBV28 to TRBJ2-1; D may correspond to TRBD1 or TRBD2 (7 bases each). Deletions cut 7 bases from V and 7 bases from J, with 23 bases between. The CDR3 spans 16 residues. The germline V gene has CDR1 MDHEN and CDR2 SYDVKM. The CDR3 DNA reads as TGTGCCAGCACTAGCGGAGGGGACAGCGCAAGGAATGAGCAGTTCTTC. As protein: CASTSGGDSARNEQFF.

In this sample, this clonotype turned up a few times. The rearrangement links TRBV18 to TRBJ1-2; no firm D call. V lost 0 bases and J 4 bases, leaving 15 bases between the germline ends. The CDR3 has 16 residues. Germline loops: CDR1 KGHSH, CDR2 LQKENI. The CDR3 loop reads CASSPPSLPKGYGYTF. The CDR3 region has the DNA TGTGCCAGCTCACCACCTTCACTCCCAAAGGGCTATGGCTACACCTTC.

This clonotype was detected only a few times. J is TRBJ1-4 and V is TRBV14, with D perhaps TRBD1 (5 bases). The CDR3 covers 15 residues. V lost 1 base and J lost 7, with 13 bases in between. Germline CDR1 reads SGHDN; CDR2 reads FVKESK. The CDR3 reads CASSQVGQGGEKLFF. The CDR3 DNA is TGTGCCAGCAGCCAAGTCGGGCAGGGAGGTGAAAAACTGTTTTTT. The complete variable domain, with remaining parts taken from reference TRBV14 and TRBJ1-4, reads EAGVTQFPSHSVIEKGQTVTLRCDPISGHDNLYWYRRVMGKEIKFLLHFVKESKQDESGMPNNRFLAERTGGTYSTLKVQPAELEDSGVYFCASSQVGQGGEKLFFGSGTQLSVL.

The table lists this clonotype with many counts. The V and J genes are TRBV6-6 and TRBJ2-5; 7 nucleotides match TRBD1. Germline V gene data show CDR1 as MNHNY and CDR2 as SVGAGI (reference sequence). The CDR3 is made up of 17 amino acids. V was pared by 6 bases and J by 0 bases, with 13 bases of the junction left unmatched. CDR3 amino acids: CASRRRRTGEYQETQYF. The CDR3 bases are TGTGCCAGCAGACGAAGAAGGACAGGCGAGTACCAAGAGACCCAGTACTTC.

This clonotype has at least ten counts. The rearrangement links TRBV10-2 to TRBJ1-5, with a weak D call TRBD1 (6 bases). The CDR3 runs 16 residues. Trimming stripped 1 base from V and 8 bases from J, with 18 bases between. The V gene's germline CDR1 is WSHSY and CDR2 SAAADI. The CDR3 DNA reads TGCGCCAGCAGTGAGTGGCAACAGGGCATGACGGAGCCCCAGCATTTT. Protein: CASSEWQQGMTEPQHF.

This clonotype appeared a few times. The chain carries TRBV2 and TRBJ1-6, with D tentatively TRBD1 (5 bases). The CDR3 covers 16 residues. The V and J ends lost 7 bases and 0 bases respectively, with 13 bases between them. Germline assignment: CDR1 SNHLY and CDR2 FYNNEI. CDR3 protein: CASNERGSSYNSPLHF. The CDR3 coding sequence is TGTGCCAGCAACGAAAGGGGAAGCTCCTATAATTCACCCCTCCACTTT.

The chain links TRBV20-1 to TRBJ2-1; 8 bases are a match to TRBD2. The CDR3 has 15 amino acids. CDR1 is DFQATT and CDR2 is SNEGSKA in the germline V gene (reference sequence). Trimming at V came to 6 bases and at J to 4 bases, leaving 11 bases not matched to a gene. As DNA, the CDR3 is TGCAGTGCGGCGGGAGGACCCTCGGTATACAATGAGCAGTTCTTC. Its protein product is CSAAGGPSVYNEQFF.

This clonotype appeared many times. Relative to the germline gene, one junction end is altered; a read error may explain this. This chain joins TRBV7-7 and TRBJ2-2; D unresolved. Per germline, CDR1 SSHAT and CDR2 FNYEAQ (reference sequence). The CDR3 totals 13 residues. CDR3 bases: TGTGCTAGCAGCCTCAACATGGCCGGGGAGCTGTTTTTT. It yields the protein CASSLNMAGELFF. Supplemented by reference TRBV7-7 and TRBJ2-2, the full variable domain reads GAGVSQSPRYKVTKRGQDVTLRCDPISSHATLYWYQQALGQGPEFLTYFNYEAQPDKSGLPSDRFSAERPEGSISTLTIQRTEQRDSAMYRCASSLNMAGELFFGEGSRLTVL.

J is TRBJ2-5 and V is TRBV7-9; D is uncertain. The CDR3 is 13 amino acids. In germline, CDR1 is SEHNR, CDR2 FQNEAQ (reference sequence). V was shortened by 5 bases and J by 5 bases, with 12 bases between the two germline ends. The CDR3 loop is CASSHLGMETQYF. DNA of the CDR3: TGTGCCAGCAGCCACCTGGGTATGGAGACCCAGTACTTC.

This clonotype has ten or more counts. The J gene is TRBJ2-5, the V gene TRBV2; 8 bases align to TRBD1. The V gene's germline CDR1 is SNHLY and CDR2 FYNNEI. The CDR3 extends over 15 amino acids. V dropped 6 bases and J dropped 2; count of bases not matched to a gene: 8. The CDR3 is CASSERGTGQETQYF. The CDR3 region has the DNA TGTGCCAGCAGCGAAAGAGGGACAGGTCAAGAGACCCAGTACTTC.

The chain recombines TRBV29-1 with TRBJ2-5, with D possibly TRBD1 on 5 matching bases. The germline V gene encodes CDR1 SQVTM and CDR2 ANQGSEA. The V end was cut by 7 bases, the J end by 2 bases, with 8 bases between. This CDR3 spans 11 amino acids. CDR3 sequence reads: CSGRQQETQYF. The CDR3 nucleotides are TGCAGCGGCCGACAGCAAGAGACCCAGTACTTC.

The CDR3 DNA reads TGTGCCAGCAGCTTGGAAGGGGGCGGTATATCCGAGCAGTACTTC. The encoded protein is CASSLEGGGISEQYF. The chain couples TRBV5-4 to TRBJ2-7; 7 positions agree with TRBD1. J gave up 6 bases and V 0 bases, and 9 bases lay outside the gene matches. This CDR3 is 15 amino acids long. Germline V lookup: CDR1 SGHNT, CDR2 YYREEE (reference sequence).

This clonotype was detected only a few times. The chain carries TRBV27 and TRBJ2-1, with TRBD2 matching 12 bases. The V gene end was trimmed by 8 bases and the J gene end by 8 bases; junction bases not matched to a gene: 4. Germline CDR1 and CDR2: MNHEY and SMNVEV (reference sequence). The CDR3 is 13 residues long. This CDR3 reads CASSSGRADEQFF. CDR3 DNA: TGTGCCAGCTCTAGCGGGAGGGCCGATGAGCAGTTCTTC.

As regards this clonotype: A read error may account for a junction end that differs from germline. This rearrangement joins TRBV15 to TRBJ2-2; D call uncertain. The germline V gene encodes CDR1 LNHNV and CDR2 YYDKDF (reference sequence). The CDR3 extends over 13 amino acids. The CDR3 region is CATSGENTGELFF. Here the CDR3 DNA reads TGTGCCACCAGCGGAGAGAACACCGGGGAGCTGTTTTTT. Together with reference TRBV15 and TRBJ2-2, the CDR3 gives the full variable domain: DAMVIQNPRYQVTQFGKPVTLSCSQTLNHNVMYWYQQKSSQAPKLLFHYYDKDFNNEADTPDNFQSRRPNTSFCFLDIRSPGLGDTAMYLCATSGENTGELFFGEGSRLTVL.

V and J are TRBV3-1 and TRBJ1-4, with D tentatively TRBD1 (5 bases). Germline CDR1 and CDR2: LGHDT and YNNKEL (reference sequence). The CDR3 has 13 amino acids. The V and J ends lost 6 bases and 8 bases respectively, with 13 bases between them. Here the CDR3 reads CASSPLGAEKLFF. The CDR3 DNA is TGTGCCAGCAGTCCATTAGGGGCGGAAAAACTGTTTTTT.

This clonotype appeared many times. The gene calls are TRBV12-3 or TRBV12-4 and TRBJ2-3, with TRBD2 identical over 10 bases. J lost 7 bases, V lost 4 bases, and 5 bases had no gene match. The CDR3 consists of 14 residues. The CDR3 reads CASSSGLAAYTQYF. CDR3 bases: TGTGCCAGCAGTTCAGGACTAGCGGCATATACGCAGTATTTT.

DNA of the CDR3: TGTGCCACCAGCAGGGACAGCGTAGATTCACCCCTCCACTTT. Translating it yields CATSRDSVDSPLHF. This chain connects TRBV15 to TRBJ1-6; maybe TRBD1 (6 bases). From germline, CDR1 is LNHNV and CDR2 YYDKDF (reference sequence). This CDR3 spans 14 amino acids. Trimming pared 3 bases from V and 8 bases from J, leaving 11 bases between. The full variable domain, in which reference TRBV15 and TRBJ1-6 provide the parts outside the CDR3, is DAMVIQNPRYQVTQFGKPVTLSCSQTLNHNVMYWYQQKSSQAPKLLFHYYDKDFNNEADTPDNFQSRRPNTSFCFLDIRSPGLGDTAMYLCATSRDSVDSPLHFGNGTRLTVT.

V is TRBV28 and J is TRBJ2-5; 9 positions agree with TRBD2. Germline assignment: CDR1 MDHEN and CDR2 SYDVKM. The CDR3 loop spans 14 amino acids. The V gene end was trimmed by 7 bases and the J gene end by 1 base; junction bases not matched to a gene: 4. CDR3 loop: CASTTSGFQETQYF. DNA of the CDR3: TGTGCCAGCACCACTAGCGGGTTCCAAGAGACCCAGTACTTC.

A few counts support this clonotype. The chain combines TRBV9 with TRBJ2-1; 9 bases are shared with TRBD1. The germline CDR1 and CDR2 sequences are SGDLS and YYNGEE. This CDR3 comprises 16 residues. The J segment lost 6 bases and the V segment lost 1 base, leaving 8 bases of the junction unmatched. The CDR3: CASSVSLRQGGNEQFF. The CDR3 bases are TGTGCCAGCAGCGTAAGCCTCAGACAGGGGGGCAATGAGCAGTTCTTC.

V and J are TRBV7-9 and TRBJ2-1, with D perhaps given as TRBD1 or TRBD2 (5 bases each). The CDR3 totals 15 residues. Trimming left V 5 bases short and J 4 bases short, with 15 bases between. Germline V gives CDR1 SEHNR, CDR2 FQNEAQ (reference sequence). The CDR3 spells CASSERGAQYNEQFF. CDR3 DNA sequence: TGTGCCAGCAGCGAAAGAGGGGCTCAGTACAATGAGCAGTTCTTC.

This chain uses TRBV7-2 with TRBJ2-2, with unresolved D. CDR1 and CDR2 from the germline V gene are SGHTA and FQGNSA. V was pared by 1 base and J by 6 bases, with 6 bases between. The CDR3 loop spans 13 amino acids. The CDR3: CASSLVFSGELFF. DNA of the CDR3: TGTGCCAGCAGCTTAGTATTTTCCGGGGAGCTGTTTTTT.

This chain joins TRBV20-1 and TRBJ2-4, with 16 bases matching TRBD2. CDR1 is DFQATT, CDR2 SNEGSKA, per germline (reference sequence). V lost 3 bases to trimming and J lost 1 base; unmatched junction nucleotides: 12. The CDR3 covers 20 residues. The CDR3 DNA reads TGCAGTGCTAGTCCTCCCCCGGGACTAGCGGGAGGGCCTGCCAAAAACATTCAGTACTTC. Residues: CSASPPPGLAGGPAKNIQYF.

This clonotype has just a few counts. The chain couples TRBV10-3 to TRBJ2-1, with 10 bases matching TRBD2. The V segment lost 5 bases and the J segment 1 base; nucleotides outside the gene matches: 2. Germline V gene lookup returns CDR1 ENHRY and CDR2 SYGVKD. The CDR3 loop spans 15 amino acids. CDR3 amino acids: CAISQAGGSYNEQFF. Written as DNA, the CDR3 is TGTGCCATCAGTCAAGCGGGAGGGTCCTACAATGAGCAGTTCTTC.

This clonotype was seen a few times. The chain uses TRBV20-1 and TRBJ1-1; D call uncertain. The V and J ends lost 6 bases and 1 base respectively, with 15 bases between them. The CDR3 sequence is 14 residues long. Per the germline V gene, CDR1 is DFQATT and CDR2 is SNEGSKA (reference sequence). CDR3 sequence reads: CSAQRGQENTEAFF. Here the CDR3 DNA reads TGCAGTGCCCAGAGAGGGCAGGAGAACACTGAAGCTTTCTTT.